This T cell receptor (beta chain) was documented in a study of CD8+CD57+ T cells in acquired aplastic anemia. Genomic DNA, the template, was used for profiling of the TCR beta VDJ and CDR3. MiXCR, run by TCRdb on the reads, gives a single entry per CDR3 protein. The sample shows around 500,000 distinct CDR3 sequences, around 32% of them seen only once. The CDR3 loop spans 14 amino acids. V was trimmed by 4 bases and J by 3 bases, leaving 13 bases between them. Germline V gives CDR1 SGHTA, CDR2 FQGNSA. At least ten counts were recorded for this clonotype. The sequenced patients had an expansion of CD8+CD57+ cells seen by flow cytometry.

The sequenced sample was sorted CD4+, CD8+, or CD8+CD57+ T cells (not recorded which) from PBMCs. The TCR originated in a human donor with aplastic anemia. The chain is built from TRBV7-2 and TRBJ2-7; possible D gene TRBD2, 6 bases. The chain's CDR3 is CASSSSGGYYEQYF. CDR3 DNA: TGTGCCAGCAGCTCGTCCGGGGGATACTACGAGCAGTACTTC.